The rows below give T cell receptor beta chains drawn from one sample of a study of OX40 agonist ivuxolimab in advanced cancers. TCRdb keeps only in-frame clones here, not all; method: immunoSEQ multiplex PCR. The data show more than 75,000 clones, 85% seen once. Source: CD4+ or CD8+ T cells sorted from blood, taken in a trial of the OX40 agonist ivuxolimab. The receptors stem from an adult with an advanced solid tumor such as melanoma, head and neck, liver or kidney cancer. CDR3s include the opening cysteine and the closing phenylalanine or tryptophan. D genes are given only for firm matches. Size is stated for part of the rows, as once, few or many counts, or as a class when the clone is expanded.

CDR3nt: TGCGCCAGCAGCTTGTGGGGAACCGGGGAGCTGTTTTTT
CDR3aa: CASSLWGTGELFF
v_gene: TRBV5-1
d_gene: NA
abundance: NA
j_gene: TRBJ2-2

CDR3nt: TGTGCCAGCAGAGGGACAGGGACGAACACCGGGGAGCTGTTTTTT
CDR3aa: CASRGTGTNTGELFF
v_gene: TRBV2
d_gene: TRBD1
abundance: NA
j_gene: TRBJ2-2

CDR3nt: TGCGCCAGCAGCGCGGGGGGACTTAAAAATGAAAAACTGTTTTTT
CDR3aa: CASSAGGLKNEKLFF
v_gene: TRBV5-1
d_gene: NA
abundance: NA
j_gene: TRBJ1-4

CDR3nt: TGCGCCAGCAGCCCAGATACAGGATTAAATCAGCCCCAGCATTTT
CDR3aa: CASSPDTGLNQPQHF
v_gene: TRBV5-1
d_gene: NA
abundance: NA
j_gene: TRBJ1-5

CDR3nt: TGTGCCAGCAGCCAAGTTTACTCGGGAGGGGACAATGAGCAGTTCTTC
CDR3aa: CASSQVYSGGDNEQFF
v_gene: TRBV4-2
d_gene: TRBD2
abundance: NA
j_gene: TRBJ2-1

CDR3nt: TGTGCCAGCAGTGAAGCGTCCCCGGACGGATATTACAATGAGCAGTTCTTC
CDR3aa: CASSEASPDGYYNEQFF
v_gene: TRBV6-1
d_gene: NA
abundance: NA
j_gene: TRBJ2-1

CDR3nt: TGTGCCAGCAGTTTACGGATGAACGGTGAAAAACTGTTTTTT
CDR3aa: CASSLRMNGEKLFF
v_gene: TRBV27
d_gene: NA
abundance: NA
j_gene: TRBJ1-4

CDR3nt: TGTGCCAGCAGCTCGCCTCCGGAGAACACTGAAGCTTTCTTT
CDR3aa: CASSSPPENTEAFF
v_gene: TRBV5-5
d_gene: NA
abundance: once
j_gene: TRBJ1-1

CDR3nt: TGTGCCAGCAGCGCGGACAGCTTGAACACCGGGGAGCTGTTTTTT
CDR3aa: CASSADSLNTGELFF
v_gene: TRBV5-4
d_gene: NA
abundance: once
j_gene: TRBJ2-2

CDR3nt: TGTGCCACCAGCAGGGAAGTGGGGAGCGGCTATGGCTACACCTTC
CDR3aa: CATSREVGSGYGYTF
v_gene: TRBV15
d_gene: NA
abundance: NA
j_gene: TRBJ1-2

CDR3nt: TGCAGCGTAGTCGCGTGGGTTCCGGGGAATGAGCAGTTCTTC
CDR3aa: CSVVAWVPGNEQFF
v_gene: TRBV29-1
d_gene: NA
abundance: NA
j_gene: TRBJ2-1

CDR3nt: TGTGCCAGCACCCCGGGACAGCATAATTCACCCCTCCACTTT
CDR3aa: CASTPGQHNSPLHF
v_gene: TRBV6-5
d_gene: TRBD1
abundance: NA
j_gene: TRBJ1-6

CDR3nt: TGTGCCAGCAGCCACACCACAGGGGGCTTTGAAGCTTTCTTT
CDR3aa: CASSHTTGGFEAFF
v_gene: TRBV5-5
d_gene: TRBD1
abundance: NA
j_gene: TRBJ1-1

CDR3nt: TGTGCCAGCAGCCTCGGGACTAGCGGTACCCGGGAGCAGTTCTTC
CDR3aa: CASSLGTSGTREQFF
v_gene: TRBV4-2
d_gene: TRBD2
abundance: NA
j_gene: TRBJ2-1

CDR3nt: TGTGCCAGCAATGCGGGACATCCGAGGGGCTACACCTTC
CDR3aa: CASNAGHPRGYTF
v_gene: TRBV28
d_gene: NA
abundance: NA
j_gene: TRBJ1-2

CDR3nt: TGTGCCAGCTCACTTTCTGTCTCTGGAAACACCATATATTTT
CDR3aa: CASSLSVSGNTIYF
v_gene: TRBV18
d_gene: NA
abundance: NA
j_gene: TRBJ1-3

CDR3nt: TGTGCCAGCAGACAGGGTTCATACGAGCAGTACTTC
CDR3aa: CASRQGSYEQYF
v_gene: TRBV6-5
d_gene: NA
abundance: NA
j_gene: TRBJ2-7

CDR3nt: TGCAGCGTTCGCCAGGGCACTGAAGCTTTCTTT
CDR3aa: CSVRQGTEAFF
v_gene: TRBV29-1
d_gene: NA
abundance: NA
j_gene: TRBJ1-1

CDR3nt: TGTGCCAGTCGGGAAGGGGGTGGCATGAACACTGAAGCTTTCTTT
CDR3aa: CASREGGGMNTEAFF
v_gene: TRBV27
d_gene: NA
abundance: once
j_gene: TRBJ1-1

CDR3nt: TGCAGCGTTGAAGGTAGCGGGGGGGGCACAGATACGCAGTATTTT
CDR3aa: CSVEGSGGGTDTQYF
v_gene: TRBV29-1
d_gene: TRBD2
abundance: NA
j_gene: TRBJ2-3

CDR3nt: TGTGCCAGCAGTTACTCGACTGGACTTGGAGCTTTCTTT
CDR3aa: CASSYSTGLGAFF
v_gene: TRBV6-6
d_gene: NA
abundance: NA
j_gene: TRBJ1-1

CDR3nt: TGCAGCATAAGGAGTACGGAGACCCAGTACTTC
CDR3aa: CSIRSTETQYF
v_gene: TRBV29-1
d_gene: NA
abundance: NA
j_gene: TRBJ2-5

CDR3nt: TGTGCCAGCAGCTTGGGACAGGGGGCGACCAACTATGGCTACACCTTC
CDR3aa: CASSLGQGATNYGYTF
v_gene: TRBV7-9
d_gene: TRBD1
abundance: NA
j_gene: TRBJ1-2

CDR3nt: TGTGCCAGCAGTCCCCACTCTGGGGCCAACGTCCTGACTTTC
CDR3aa: CASSPHSGANVLTF
v_gene: TRBV28
d_gene: NA
abundance: NA
j_gene: TRBJ2-6

CDR3nt: TGTGCCAGCAGCTTAGGTCGCGGGACTGTGAAATCTGGGGCCAACGTCCTGACTTTC
CDR3aa: CASSLGRGTVKSGANVLTF
v_gene: TRBV7-2
d_gene: NA
abundance: NA
j_gene: TRBJ2-6

CDR3nt: TGTGCCAGCAGCGGACAGGGGCGATCCTACGAGCAGTACTTC
CDR3aa: CASSGQGRSYEQYF
v_gene: TRBV28
d_gene: TRBD1
abundance: NA
j_gene: TRBJ2-7

CDR3nt: TGTGCCAGCAGCCCCCAACTAGCGGGAGTAAATGAGCAGTTCTTC
CDR3aa: CASSPQLAGVNEQFF
v_gene: TRBV11-2
d_gene: TRBD2
abundance: NA
j_gene: TRBJ2-1

CDR3nt: TGTGCCAGCAGTTTCAGAGCGGTGAAGGGAAACACCATATATTTT
CDR3aa: CASSFRAVKGNTIYF
v_gene: TRBV28
d_gene: NA
abundance: NA
j_gene: TRBJ1-3

CDR3nt: TGTGCCAGCTCACCACTTCCGGCCACTGAAGCTTTCTTT
CDR3aa: CASSPLPATEAFF
v_gene: TRBV18
d_gene: NA
abundance: NA
j_gene: TRBJ1-1

CDR3nt: TGTGCCAGTACAAGCAGGACTAGCGGGGGGGGCGAGACCCAGTACTTC
CDR3aa: CASTSRTSGGGETQYF
v_gene: TRBV19
d_gene: TRBD2
abundance: NA
j_gene: TRBJ2-5

CDR3nt: TGTGCCAGCAGTTTAGTTTCGGGTTTTTCAGTGGGCGGCCAAGAGACCCAGTACTTC
CDR3aa: CASSLVSGFSVGGQETQYF
v_gene: TRBV28
d_gene: NA
abundance: NA
j_gene: TRBJ2-5

CDR3nt: TGTGCCAGCAGTCCAGCGACAGGGTCATACAATGAGCAGTTCTTC
CDR3aa: CASSPATGSYNEQFF
v_gene: TRBV28
d_gene: TRBD1
abundance: NA
j_gene: TRBJ2-1

CDR3nt: TGTGCCAGTAGTAAAGGCAACACCGGGGAGCTGTTTTTT
CDR3aa: CASSKGNTGELFF
v_gene: TRBV19
d_gene: NA
abundance: NA
j_gene: TRBJ2-2

CDR3nt: TGTGCCAGCAGCTTGGGACAGAACTATGGCTACACCTTC
CDR3aa: CASSLGQNYGYTF
v_gene: TRBV7-9
d_gene: TRBD1
abundance: NA
j_gene: TRBJ1-2

CDR3nt: TGTGCCAGCAGTGTGGACAGGTTGGCCGGGGAGCTGTTTTTT
CDR3aa: CASSVDRLAGELFF
v_gene: TRBV27
d_gene: TRBD1
abundance: NA
j_gene: TRBJ2-2

CDR3nt: TGTGCCAGCAGCCTGGGGACTAGCGGGAGAGAGGATACGCAGTATTTT
CDR3aa: CASSLGTSGREDTQYF
v_gene: TRBV11-3
d_gene: TRBD2
abundance: NA
j_gene: TRBJ2-3

CDR3nt: TGTGCCAGCAGCCTGAGACAGGGGGATTGGTACGAGCAGTACTTC
CDR3aa: CASSLRQGDWYEQYF
v_gene: TRBV5-5
d_gene: TRBD1
abundance: NA
j_gene: TRBJ2-7

CDR3nt: TGCAGTGCTAGAGGACCGTACGAGCAGTACTTC
CDR3aa: CSARGPYEQYF
v_gene: TRBV20-1
d_gene: NA
abundance: NA
j_gene: TRBJ2-7

CDR3nt: TGTGCCAGTAGTACCCAGGGAAGGGGTGGTACAGATACGCAGTATTTT
CDR3aa: CASSTQGRGGTDTQYF
v_gene: TRBV19
d_gene: NA
abundance: NA
j_gene: TRBJ2-3

CDR3nt: TGTGCCACCGCCTTGGAGTATCACACTGAAGCTTTCTTT
CDR3aa: CATALEYHTEAFF
v_gene: TRBV15
d_gene: NA
abundance: NA
j_gene: TRBJ1-1

CDR3nt: TGTGCCAGCAGCCTAAGGGGGCGAGATTACGAGCAGTACTTC
CDR3aa: CASSLRGRDYEQYF
v_gene: TRBV7-2
d_gene: TRBD1
abundance: NA
j_gene: TRBJ2-7

CDR3nt: TGTGCCAGCAGCCAGACCCGGGATACGCAGTATTTT
CDR3aa: CASSQTRDTQYF
v_gene: TRBV7-9
d_gene: NA
abundance: NA
j_gene: TRBJ2-3

CDR3nt: TGTGCCAGCAGCGTAGCCGGCGGGAGGGGCTACAATGAGCAGTTCTTC
CDR3aa: CASSVAGGRGYNEQFF
v_gene: TRBV9
d_gene: TRBD2
abundance: NA
j_gene: TRBJ2-1